These T cell receptor beta chains were read from a single sample in a study of blood T cell repertoires in COVID-19. Using immunoSEQ multiplex PCR, the repertoire was profiled, and TCRdb retains in-frame clones only, with some absent. Counted here are 120,000 to 150,000 clones, around 84% occurring once; the ten biggest clones make up around 8.4%. Material for sequencing was peripheral blood. The origin of the receptors is a woman aged 55-69 years with acute or convalescent COVID-19. CDR3s include the opening cysteine and the closing phenylalanine or tryptophan. A D gene is named only where the DNA matches it firmly. Not all rows give a size; the values are once, few, many and, for expanded clones, a class.

clone size	J gene	D gene	CDR3 length	V gene	CDR3 DNA	CDR3 protein
-	TRBJ2-7	TRBD2	16	TRBV13	TGTGCCAGCAGCTTAGCCCCTAGCGGGGGCTCCTACGAGCAGTACTTC	CASSLAPSGGSYEQYF
-	TRBJ2-1	TRBD2	13	TRBV7-9	TGTGCCAGCAGCACCGGACTAGCGAGTGAGCAGTTCTTC	CASSTGLASEQFF
-	TRBJ1-3	-	15	TRBV5-4	TGTGCCAGCAGCTTGCCAGCAGGGGCGGGAAACACCATATATTTT	CASSLPAGAGNTIYF
-	TRBJ2-1	TRBD2	15	TRBV6-6	TGTGCCAGCAGTCTAAGCGGGGGCCCTTACAATGAGCAGTTCTTC	CASSLSGGPYNEQFF
-	TRBJ1-1	TRBD1	16	TRBV14	TGTGCCAGCAGCCAAGTCACCCCAGGGGGGAACACTGAAGCTTTCTTT	CASSQVTPGGNTEAFF
-	TRBJ2-2	-	15	TRBV7-9	TGTGCCAGCAGCTTTGGCCGGACACCTACCGGGGAGCTGTTTTTT	CASSFGRTPTGELFF
-	TRBJ1-2	-	13	TRBV30	TGTGCCTGGAGTCCGGGGGTGCCCTATGGCTACACCTTC	CAWSPGVPYGYTF
-	TRBJ1-6	-	14	TRBV21-1	TGTGCCAGCACCGTGGACAGGGCTGATTCACCCCTCCACTTT	CASTVDRADSPLHF
-	TRBJ1-2	-	15	TRBV10-2	TGCGCCAGCAGTGAGTTGCTGGGGACAACCTATGGCTACACCTTC	CASSELLGTTYGYTF
-	TRBJ2-7	TRBD1	14	TRBV30	TGTGCCTGTAGACCGGGACAGGGTTTCTACGAGCAGTACTTC	CACRPGQGFYEQYF
-	TRBJ2-5	TRBD2	14	TRBV6-2/TRBV6-3	TGTGCCAGCAGTTACGAGCGGGGACAAGAGACCCAGTACTTC	CASSYERGQETQYF
-	TRBJ2-7	-	13	TRBV14	TGTGCCAGCAGCCCCAGGGTACTAAGCGAGCAGTACTTC	CASSPRVLSEQYF
-	TRBJ2-3	-	15	TRBV5-1	TGCGCCAGCAGCTTGAACTGGGGGGGCACAGATACGCAGTATTTT	CASSLNWGGTDTQYF
-	TRBJ2-7	TRBD2	15	TRBV11-3	TGTGCCAGCAGCCCTGTAGCGGGGGGCCAGGGCGAGCAGTACTTC	CASSPVAGGQGEQYF
-	TRBJ2-1	-	13	TRBV28	TGTGGTACTATTTGGGGGGGCGGTAATGAGCAGTTCTTC	CGTIWGGGNEQFF
-	TRBJ1-4	-	17	TRBV18	TGTGCCAGCTCACCACCACAGGGAGGGGCAACTAATGAAAAACTGTTTTTT	CASSPPQGGATNEKLFF
-	TRBJ1-3	TRBD1	14	TRBV27	TGTGCCAGCAGACCAGGACAGGGCCGAAACACCATATATTTT	CASRPGQGRNTIYF
-	TRBJ1-3	-	15	TRBV9	TGTGCCAGCAGCGTCTCAGACATTTTCGGAAACACCATATATTTT	CASSVSDIFGNTIYF
once	TRBJ2-7	TRBD1	16	TRBV11-3	TGTGCCAGCAGTTCCACAGGGGGGACTTGGGTCTACGAGCAGTACTTC	CASSSTGGTWVYEQYF
-	TRBJ1-2	-	13	TRBV7-8	TGTGCCAGCAGCTCGACAGATAACTATGGCTACACCTTC	CASSSTDNYGYTF
-	TRBJ2-3	-	15	TRBV6-2/TRBV6-3	TGTGCCAGCAGCTATAACACGGACAACACAGATACGCAGTATTTT	CASSYNTDNTDTQYF
-	TRBJ1-2	TRBD1	14	TRBV3-1/TRBV3-2	TGTGCCAGCAGCCAAGGACAGGGTCTCTATGGCTACACCTTC	CASSQGQGLYGYTF
once	TRBJ2-1	TRBD1	13	TRBV30	TGTGCCTGGAATGTAGGACAGGGTTATGAGCAGTTCTTC	CAWNVGQGYEQFF
-	TRBJ2-1	TRBD1	16	TRBV6-1	TGTGCCAGCAGTGCCAGGGACAGCCTCTCCTACAATGAGCAGTTCTTC	CASSARDSLSYNEQFF
-	TRBJ1-2	-	15	TRBV28	TGTGCCAGCAGTTTACGGGCAGGGTCTAACTATGGCTACACCTTC	CASSLRAGSNYGYTF
-	TRBJ1-3	-	15	TRBV28	TGTGCCAGCAGTTTAGCAGGGGTCTCTGGAAACACCATATATTTT	CASSLAGVSGNTIYF
-	TRBJ1-5	-	13	TRBV3-1/TRBV3-2	TGTGCCAGCAGCCAAGATCGAGATCAGCCCCAGCATTTT	CASSQDRDQPQHF
-	TRBJ1-2	TRBD1	15	TRBV13	TGTGCCAGCAGCTTACGACAGGGAGGTAACTATGGCTACACCTTC	CASSLRQGGNYGYTF
-	TRBJ1-5	-	17	TRBV19	TGTGCCAGTAGTATACTCCAGGGAAGGATAATCAATCAGCCCCAGCATTTT	CASSILQGRIINQPQHF
-	TRBJ2-3	TRBD2	15	TRBV6-2/TRBV6-3	TGTGCCAGCAGTTACGGGCTAGCGGGCACAGATACGCAGTATTTT	CASSYGLAGTDTQYF
-	TRBJ1-5	TRBD1	16	TRBV5-6	TGTGCCAGCAGCTTATTAGGACAGGGCCTCAATCAGCCCCAGCATTTT	CASSLLGQGLNQPQHF
-	TRBJ1-3	-	15	TRBV11-2	TGTGCCAGCAGCCCCCGATCTGGGCGAGAAAACACCATATATTTT	CASSPRSGRENTIYF
-	TRBJ2-3	TRBD2	13	TRBV19	TGTGCCAGTGGACTAGCGGGGACAGATACGCAGTATTTT	CASGLAGTDTQYF
-	TRBJ2-7	-	14	TRBV7-2	TGTGCCAGCAGTGAGGCAGGGGCACATTACGAGCAGTACTTC	CASSEAGAHYEQYF
-	TRBJ1-4	TRBD1	13	TRBV5-1	TGCGCCAGCAACAGAGCAGGGGGTGAAAAACTGTTTTTT	CASNRAGGEKLFF
-	TRBJ2-2	-	15	TRBV30	TGTGCCTATCGGCAGGGCTCGGCAGGCGCCGGGGAGCTGTTTTTT	CAYRQGSAGAGELFF
-	TRBJ2-1	TRBD1	17	TRBV5-6	TGTGCCAGCAGCTTTGCCCAGGGGGCTTCTACCTACAATGAGCAGTTCTTC	CASSFAQGASTYNEQFF
once	TRBJ2-3	TRBD2	13	TRBV11-2	TGTGCCAGCAGCACTAGCGGCGGGGATACGCAGTATTTT	CASSTSGGDTQYF
few	TRBJ2-7	TRBD1	14	TRBV7-2	TGTGCCAGCAGCTTAACAGGGGGCTCCTACGAGCAGTACTTC	CASSLTGGSYEQYF
-	TRBJ1-2	-	12	TRBV28	TGTGCCAGCAGTTTCAGGGCCTATGGCTACACCTTC	CASSFRAYGYTF
-	TRBJ1-1	-	15	TRBV3-1/TRBV3-2	TGTGCCAGCAGCCCCCGGTCTGTATTAGACACTGAAGCTTTCTTT	CASSPRSVLDTEAFF
-	TRBJ1-6	-	17	TRBV9	TGTGCCAGCAGCGTAGCTCCTCGGCCCCAGGAGGATTCACCCCTCCACTTT	CASSVAPRPQEDSPLHF
-	TRBJ2-5	TRBD1	16	TRBV7-2	TGTGCCAGCAGCCTAGGGAGGACAGGGGGCCAAGAGACCCAGTACTTC	CASSLGRTGGQETQYF
-	TRBJ2-1	TRBD1	14	TRBV9	TGTGCCAGCAGCGCCGACAGGGGGCAGAATGAGCAGTTCTTC	CASSADRGQNEQFF
-	TRBJ1-2	TRBD1	15	TRBV7-2	TGTGCCAGCAGCTTATGGCACAGGGGCTCTGAGGGCTACACCTTC	CASSLWHRGSEGYTF
-	TRBJ2-5	TRBD1	13	TRBV10-3	TGTGCCATCAGACTCACAGGGGAAGAGACCCAGTACTTC	CAIRLTGEETQYF
-	TRBJ2-3	TRBD2	18	TRBV4-1	TGCGCCAGCAGCCAAGATCCCCAAGGCGGGGGATCCACAGATACGCAGTATTTT	CASSQDPQGGGSTDTQYF
-	TRBJ2-7	-	15	TRBV6-6	TGTGCCAGCAGTTACGCCCGGGACACTTCCTACGAGCAGTACTTC	CASSYARDTSYEQYF
-	TRBJ1-5	-	16	TRBV4-1	TGCGCCAGCAGCCAAGATTATCTACAGTTCAATCAGCCCCAGCATTTT	CASSQDYLQFNQPQHF
-	TRBJ2-1	TRBD1	14	TRBV27	TGTGCCAGCAGGGAGACAGGGCTTTACAATGAGCAGTTCTTC	CASRETGLYNEQFF
-	TRBJ1-5	-	13	TRBV6-1	TGTGCCAGCAGTGAAGTTCTAGATCAGCCCCAGCATTTT	CASSEVLDQPQHF
-	TRBJ2-7	-	13	TRBV5-5	TGTGCCAGCAGTTATCCGTCCGGTTACGAGCAGTACTTC	CASSYPSGYEQYF
-	TRBJ1-5	TRBD1	13	TRBV30	TGTGCCTGGAGCCGGGACAGGGATCAGCCCCAGCATTTT	CAWSRDRDQPQHF